Ten or more counts support the clone carrying this T cell receptor beta chain. The germline V gene encodes CDR1 MNHEY and CDR2 SVGEGT. Trimming left V 2 bases short and J 4 bases short, with 11 bases between. This CDR3 is 14 amino acids long. From RNA transcripts, TCR beta CDR3 regions were amplified. The HTBI set primed first-round TCR CDR3 RT-PCR. TCRdb ran MiXCR on the multiplex PCR reads and lists one entry per CDR3 protein. This table has about 740,000 distinct CDR3 sequences, 14% appearing once. This specimen comes from a study of T cells in Graves' hyperthyroidism and ophthalmopathy. The V gene is TRBV6-2 or TRBV6-3, the J gene TRBJ1-1; D remains unclear. The sample taken for sequencing was blood. This receptor was taken from a woman between 18 and 29 years old with Graves' hyperthyroidism. Written as DNA, the CDR3 is TGTGCCAGCAGTTACCTGTGGGCGCCCACTGAAGCTTTCTTT. Protein sequence: CASSYLWAPTEAFF.